This T cell receptor (beta chain) derives from a study of blood T cell repertoires in COVID-19. Study-wide background: The analysed material was cDNA or gDNA that came from T cells, B-cell-depleted T cells, or PBMCs.

Germline CDR1 and CDR2: LGHDT and YNNKEL (reference sequence). J was trimmed by 8 bases and V by 0 bases; bases with no gene match: 8. The CDR3 runs to 15 residues. Here immunoSEQ multiplex PCR was the method, and the copy in TCRdb shows in-frame clones only, minus some. Among a few hundred thousand clones listed, 85% were seen once. Those who participated ranged in age from roughly 18 to 95 years and resided in approximately 23 US areas. Clinical history reported by participants formed the basis on which cohorts were assigned. This clonotype was obtained from a man aged 35 to 55 who had recovered from COVID-19. Sequencing was performed on PBMCs or T cells enriched from blood (not recorded which). The chain links TRBV3-1 (or the pseudogene TRBV3-2) to TRBJ1-2; 8 bases line up with TRBD1. CDR3 DNA sequence: TGTGCCAGCAGCCAAGATTTCGGAGACAGGGGCGGCTACACCTTC. Translating gives CASSQDFGDRGGYTF.